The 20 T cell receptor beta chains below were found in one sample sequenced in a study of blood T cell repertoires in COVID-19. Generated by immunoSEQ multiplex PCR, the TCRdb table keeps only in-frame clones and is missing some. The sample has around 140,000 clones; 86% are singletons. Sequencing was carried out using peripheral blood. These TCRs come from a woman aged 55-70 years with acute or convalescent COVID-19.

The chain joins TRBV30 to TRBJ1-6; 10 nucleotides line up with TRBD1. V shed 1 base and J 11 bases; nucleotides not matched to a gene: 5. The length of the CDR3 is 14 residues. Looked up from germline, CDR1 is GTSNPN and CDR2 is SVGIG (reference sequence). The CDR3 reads CAWSGTGGKTPLHF. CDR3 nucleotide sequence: TGTGCCTGGAGTGGGACAGGGGGTAAAACACCCCTCCACTTT.

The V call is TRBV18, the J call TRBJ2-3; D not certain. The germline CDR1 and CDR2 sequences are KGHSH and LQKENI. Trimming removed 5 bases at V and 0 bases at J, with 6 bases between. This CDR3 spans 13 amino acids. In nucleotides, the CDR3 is TGTGCCAGCTCAAATCTCAGCACAGATACGCAGTATTTT. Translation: CASSNLSTDTQYF.

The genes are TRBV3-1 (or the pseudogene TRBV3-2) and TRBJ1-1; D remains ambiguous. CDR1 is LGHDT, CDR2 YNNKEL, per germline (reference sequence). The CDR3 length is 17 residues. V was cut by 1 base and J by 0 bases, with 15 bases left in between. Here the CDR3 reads CASSQGPSRGMNTEAFF. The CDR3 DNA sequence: TGTGCCAGCAGCCAAGGGCCCTCCAGAGGAATGAACACTGAAGCTTTCTTT.

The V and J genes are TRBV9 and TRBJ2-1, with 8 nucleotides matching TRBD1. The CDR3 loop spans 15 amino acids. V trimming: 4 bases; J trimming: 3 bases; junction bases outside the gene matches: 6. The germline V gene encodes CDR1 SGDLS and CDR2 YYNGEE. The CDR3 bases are TGTGCCAGCAGCTTCGCCGGGACAGGCTACAATGAGCAGTTCTTC. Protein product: CASSFAGTGYNEQFF.

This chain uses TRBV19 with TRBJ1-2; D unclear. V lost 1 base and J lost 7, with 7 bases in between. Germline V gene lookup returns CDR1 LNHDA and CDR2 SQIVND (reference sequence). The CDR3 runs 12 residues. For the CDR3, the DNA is TGTGCCAGTAGTATAGGAGGCGGTGGCTACACCTTC. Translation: CASSIGGGGYTF.

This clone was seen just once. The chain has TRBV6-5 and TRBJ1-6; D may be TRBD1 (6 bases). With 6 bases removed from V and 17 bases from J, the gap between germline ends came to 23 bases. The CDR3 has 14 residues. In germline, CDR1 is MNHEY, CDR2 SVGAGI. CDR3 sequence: CASRNTRDTPIFHF. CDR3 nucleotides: TGTGCCAGCAGAAATACCCGGGACACTCCGATCTTCCACTTT.

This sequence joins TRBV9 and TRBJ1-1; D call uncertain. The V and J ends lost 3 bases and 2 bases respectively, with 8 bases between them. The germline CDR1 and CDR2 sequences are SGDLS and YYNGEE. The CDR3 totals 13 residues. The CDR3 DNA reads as TGTGCCAGCAGCGGCCGGGTCAACACTGAAGCTTTCTTT. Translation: CASSGRVNTEAFF.

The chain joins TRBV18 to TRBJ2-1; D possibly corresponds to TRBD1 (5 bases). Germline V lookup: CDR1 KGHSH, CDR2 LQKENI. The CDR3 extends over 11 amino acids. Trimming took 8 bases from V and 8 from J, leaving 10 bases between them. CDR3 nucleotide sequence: TGTGCCAGCCGGTCAGGGTATGAGCAGTTCTTC. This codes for CASRSGYEQFF.

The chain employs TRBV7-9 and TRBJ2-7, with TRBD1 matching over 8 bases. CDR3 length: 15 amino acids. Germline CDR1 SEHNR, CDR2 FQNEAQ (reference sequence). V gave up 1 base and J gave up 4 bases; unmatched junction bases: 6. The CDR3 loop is CASSLGQGPFYEQYF. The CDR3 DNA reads TGTGCCAGCAGCTTAGGACAGGGGCCGTTTTACGAGCAGTACTTC.

The CDR3 bases are TGTGCCAGCAGGACTCCTCGGGGGAATTACAATGAGCAGTTCTTC. Amino acids: CASRTPRGNYNEQFF. The J gene is TRBJ2-1, the V gene TRBV6-5; weak D call: TRBD2 (6 bases). Germline CDR1 MNHEY, CDR2 SVGAGI. CDR3 size: 15 residues. V lost 6 bases and J lost 4, with 16 bases in between.

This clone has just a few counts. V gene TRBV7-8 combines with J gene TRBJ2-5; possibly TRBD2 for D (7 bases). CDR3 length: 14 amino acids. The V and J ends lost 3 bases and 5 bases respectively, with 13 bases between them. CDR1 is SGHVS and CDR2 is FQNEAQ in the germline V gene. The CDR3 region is CASSFGGGYETQYF. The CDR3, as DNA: TGTGCCAGCAGCTTTGGGGGGGGCTATGAGACCCAGTACTTC.

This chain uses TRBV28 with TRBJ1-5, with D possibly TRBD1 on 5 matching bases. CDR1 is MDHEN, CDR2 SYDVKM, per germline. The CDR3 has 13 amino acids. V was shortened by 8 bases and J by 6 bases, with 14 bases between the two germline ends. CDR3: CASRGVLAQPQHF. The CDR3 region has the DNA TGTGCCAGCCGGGGGGTTTTAGCTCAGCCCCAGCATTTT.

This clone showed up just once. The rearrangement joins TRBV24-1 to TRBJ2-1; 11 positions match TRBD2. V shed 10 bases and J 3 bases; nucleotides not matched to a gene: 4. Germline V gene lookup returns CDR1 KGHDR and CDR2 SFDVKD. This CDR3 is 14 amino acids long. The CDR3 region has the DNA TGTGCCACGGGACTAGCGGACAACTACAATGAGCAGTTCTTC. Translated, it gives CATGLADNYNEQFF.

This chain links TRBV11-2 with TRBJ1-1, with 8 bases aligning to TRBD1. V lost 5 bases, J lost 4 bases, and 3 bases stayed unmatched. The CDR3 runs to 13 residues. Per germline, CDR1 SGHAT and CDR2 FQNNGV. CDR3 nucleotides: TGTGCCAGCAGCCCGGACAGGGTCACTGAAGCTTTCTTT. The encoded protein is CASSPDRVTEAFF. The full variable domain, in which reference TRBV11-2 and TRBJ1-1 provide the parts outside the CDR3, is EAGVAQSPRYKIIEKRQSVAFWCNPISGHATLYWYQQILGQGPKLLIQFQNNGVVDDSQLPKDRFSAERLKGVDSTLKIQPAKLEDSAVYLCASSPDRVTEAFFGQGTRLTVV.

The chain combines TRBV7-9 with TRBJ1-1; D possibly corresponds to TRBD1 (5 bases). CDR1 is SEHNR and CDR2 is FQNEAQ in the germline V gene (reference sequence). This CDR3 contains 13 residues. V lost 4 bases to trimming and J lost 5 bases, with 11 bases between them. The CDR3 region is CASSSFGGTEAFF. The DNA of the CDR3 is TGTGCCAGCAGCTCATTCGGGGGGACTGAAGCTTTCTTT.

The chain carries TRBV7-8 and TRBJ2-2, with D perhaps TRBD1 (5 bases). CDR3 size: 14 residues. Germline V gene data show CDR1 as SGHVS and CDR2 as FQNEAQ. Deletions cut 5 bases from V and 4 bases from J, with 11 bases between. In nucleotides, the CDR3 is TGTGCCAGCAGCCCCAGCAGGGTCACCGGGGAGCTGTTTTTT. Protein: CASSPSRVTGELFF.

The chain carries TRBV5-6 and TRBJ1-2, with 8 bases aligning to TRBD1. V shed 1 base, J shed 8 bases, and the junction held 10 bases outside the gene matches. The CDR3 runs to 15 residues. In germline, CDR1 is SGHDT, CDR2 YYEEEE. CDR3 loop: CASSLMTVGQGGYTF. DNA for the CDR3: TGTGCCAGCAGCTTGATGACCGTAGGACAGGGCGGCTACACCTTC.

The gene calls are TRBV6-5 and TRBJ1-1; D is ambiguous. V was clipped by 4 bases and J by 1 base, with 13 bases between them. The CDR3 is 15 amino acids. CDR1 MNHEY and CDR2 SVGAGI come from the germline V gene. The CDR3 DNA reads TGTGCCAGCAGTTTTGAAGAGGGAAGGAACACTGAAGCTTTCTTT. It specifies CASSFEEGRNTEAFF.

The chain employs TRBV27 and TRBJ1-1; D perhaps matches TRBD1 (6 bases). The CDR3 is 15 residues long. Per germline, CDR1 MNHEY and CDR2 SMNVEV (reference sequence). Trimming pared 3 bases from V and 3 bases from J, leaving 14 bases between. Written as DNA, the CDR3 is TGTGCCAGCAGTTTTGGGGGGGCCAGGGACACTGAAGCTTTCTTT. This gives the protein CASSFGGARDTEAFF.

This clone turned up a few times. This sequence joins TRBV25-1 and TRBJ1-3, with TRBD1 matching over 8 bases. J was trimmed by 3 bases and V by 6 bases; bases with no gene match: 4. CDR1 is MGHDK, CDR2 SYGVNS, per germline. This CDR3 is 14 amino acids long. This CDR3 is CASSSGGVGNTIYF. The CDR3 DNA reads TGTGCCAGCAGCTCAGGGGGCGTTGGAAACACCATATATTTT.